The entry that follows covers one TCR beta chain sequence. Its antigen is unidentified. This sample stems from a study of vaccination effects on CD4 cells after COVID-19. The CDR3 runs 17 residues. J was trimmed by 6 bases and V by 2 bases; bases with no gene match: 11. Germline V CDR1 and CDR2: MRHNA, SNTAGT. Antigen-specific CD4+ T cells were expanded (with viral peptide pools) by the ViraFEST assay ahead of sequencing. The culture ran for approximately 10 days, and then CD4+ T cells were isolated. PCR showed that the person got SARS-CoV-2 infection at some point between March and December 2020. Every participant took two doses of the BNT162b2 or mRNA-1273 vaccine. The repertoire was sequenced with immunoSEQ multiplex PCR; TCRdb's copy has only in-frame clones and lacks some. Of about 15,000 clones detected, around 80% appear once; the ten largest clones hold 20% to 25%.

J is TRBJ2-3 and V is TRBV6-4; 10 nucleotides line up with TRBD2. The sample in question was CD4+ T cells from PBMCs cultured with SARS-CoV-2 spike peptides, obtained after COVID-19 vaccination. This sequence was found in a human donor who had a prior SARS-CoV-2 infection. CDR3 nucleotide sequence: TGTGCCAGCAGTGACGGTTCGGCTAGCGGGGGATCTGATACGCAGTATTTT. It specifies CASSDGSASGGSDTQYF.